This T cell receptor (beta chain) came from a study of cytotoxic CD8 clonotypes in ibrutinib-treated CLL. Only in-frame clones appear in the TCRdb table, and some are missing; sequencing was by immunoSEQ multiplex PCR. Of over 120,000 clones listed, about three quarters are singletons. This clone appeared a few times. Sequencing used PBMCs, obtained after 24 months of ibrutinib treatment. This TCR came from a human donor with chronic lymphocytic leukemia.

The CDR3 DNA reads as TGTGCCAGCAGCTTGGCCGGGGGGCGCTTGGAGACCCAGTACTTC. Protein: CASSLAGGRLETQYF. The J gene is TRBJ2-5, the V gene TRBV5-4; D perhaps matches TRBD2 (7 bases). With 0 bases removed from V and 5 bases from J, the gap between germline ends came to 14 bases. Germline lookup yields CDR1 SGHNT and CDR2 YYREEE (reference sequence). The CDR3 is 15 residues long.